This T cell receptor (beta chain) was documented in a study of T cell responses to AZD1222 COVID-19 vaccine. This table comes from immunoSEQ multiplex PCR, and its TCRdb copy is limited to in-frame clones, with some not included. There are 100,000 to 150,000 clones in the sample; 85% to 90% occur only once, and 11% lies in the top ten. Study-level results: After the peak T cell response, and only then, were repertoires sampled. There were vaccine-associated CD4 TCRs across spike, dominant at 160-218 and 743-854. Nearly half of unique spike-specific TCRs reportedly avoided B.1.351 and B.1.1.7 mutated regions. Baseline seropositivity occurred in only six AZD1222 recipients.

As for this clone: Its antigen remains unknown.

The ends lost 0 bases at V and 4 bases at J; junction bases unmatched: 2. The germline V gene encodes CDR1 MNHNY and CDR2 SVGAGI (reference sequence). CDR3 length: 15 amino acids. The receptor's source is an adult in good health. The rearrangement joins TRBV6-6 to TRBJ2-5, with 10 bases identical to TRBD1. Sequencing used peripheral blood, obtained on day 0 of MenACWY control vaccination. DNA for the CDR3: TGTGCCAGCAGTTACTCGGGACAGGGGATAGAGACCCAGTACTTC. Protein: CASSYSGQGIETQYF.